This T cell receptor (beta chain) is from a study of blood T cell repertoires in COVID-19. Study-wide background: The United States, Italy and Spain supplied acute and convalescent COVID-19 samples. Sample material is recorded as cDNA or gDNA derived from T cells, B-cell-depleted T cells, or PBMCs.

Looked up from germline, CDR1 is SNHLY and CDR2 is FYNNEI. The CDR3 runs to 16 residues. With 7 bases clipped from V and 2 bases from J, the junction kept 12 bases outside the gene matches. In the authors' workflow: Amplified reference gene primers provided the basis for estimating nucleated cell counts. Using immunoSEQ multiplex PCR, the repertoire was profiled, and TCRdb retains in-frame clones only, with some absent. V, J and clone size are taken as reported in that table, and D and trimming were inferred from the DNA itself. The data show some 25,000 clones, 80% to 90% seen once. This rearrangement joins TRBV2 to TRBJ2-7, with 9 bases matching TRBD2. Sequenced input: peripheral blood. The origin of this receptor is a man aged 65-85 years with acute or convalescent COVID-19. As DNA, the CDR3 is TGTGCCAGCAAGGAGAGTGGCGGGGGGGCCCCCTACGAGCAGTACTTC. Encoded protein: CASKESGGGAPYEQYF. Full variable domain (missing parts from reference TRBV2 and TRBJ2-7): EPEVTQTPSHQVTQMGQEVILRCVPISNHLYFYWYRQILGQKVEFLVSFYNNEISEKSEIFDDQFSVERPDGSNFTLKIRSTKLEDSAMYFCASKESGGGAPYEQYFGPGTRLTVT.